The 28 T cell receptor beta chains given below trace back to one sample, sequenced in a study of control samples from healthy donors and cancer patients. Here immunoSEQ multiplex PCR was the method, and the copy in TCRdb shows in-frame clones only, minus some. This sample has approximately 100,000 clones; about four fifths occur once, and the top ten carry 30% to 40%. Sequencing was done on a sample of PBMCs. These receptor sequences come from a man aged 65 to 85 with lung cancer.

This clone was seen only a few times. The rearrangement joins TRBV6-2 or TRBV6-3 to TRBJ2-2, with 9 bases fitting TRBD1. The CDR3 spans 16 residues. Germline CDR1 and CDR2: MNHEY and SVGEGT. With V trimmed by 6 bases and J by 6 bases, 11 bases remained unmatched. The CDR3 reads CASSPRSTGGPGELFF. The CDR3 DNA sequence: TGTGCCAGCAGCCCCCGCTCCACAGGGGGCCCCGGGGAGCTGTTTTTT.

V usage is TRBV18 and J usage is TRBJ1-2, with 11 bases identical to TRBD1. The CDR3 runs 12 residues. Germline V gene lookup returns CDR1 KGHSH and CDR2 LQKENI. The V gene end was trimmed by 4 bases and the J gene end by 8 bases; junction bases not matched to a gene: 0. CDR3 protein: CASSRTGGGYTF. The CDR3 nucleotides read TGTGCCAGCTCACGGACAGGGGGCGGCTACACCTTC. Using reference TRBV18 and TRBJ1-2 for the parts outside the CDR3, the full variable domain is NAGVMQNPRHLVRRRGQEARLRCSPMKGHSHVYWYRQLPEEGLKFMVYLQKENIIDESGMPKERFSAEFPKEGPSILRIQQVVRGDSAAYFCASSRTGGGYTFGSGTRLTVV.

V and J are TRBV11-2 and TRBJ2-4; weak D call: TRBD1 (7 bases). With 5 bases removed from V and 6 bases from J, the gap between germline ends came to 20 bases. The germline CDR1 and CDR2 sequences are SGHAT and FQNNGV. This CDR3 has 16 residues. CDR3 nucleotide sequence: TGTGCCAGCAGCGAACCCACAGGGGAGGAGAGAAACATTCAGTACTTC. Translated, it gives CASSEPTGEERNIQYF.

This clone was detected only once. The chain couples TRBV5-1 to TRBJ2-6, with a tentative D call TRBD1 (6 bases). V was cut by 3 bases and J by 1 base, with 14 bases left in between. The CDR3 runs 17 residues. The germline V gene has CDR1 SGHRS and CDR2 YFSETQ. For the CDR3, the DNA is TGCGCCAGCAGCTCGGCGCTACAGGGATCTGGGGCCAACGTCCTGACTTTC. Translating it yields CASSSALQGSGANVLTF.

V and J are TRBV6-2 or TRBV6-3 and TRBJ1-1, with D perhaps matching TRBD1 (5 bases). From germline, CDR1 is MNHEY and CDR2 SVGEGT. This CDR3 is 15 amino acids long. V was trimmed by 2 bases and J by 3 bases, leaving 13 bases between them. The CDR3 is CASSYRGVGDTEAFF. The CDR3 bases are TGTGCCAGCAGTTACAGAGGGGTGGGGGACACTGAAGCTTTCTTT.

The chain uses TRBV12-3 or TRBV12-4 and TRBJ2-5; unclear D gene. Deletions cut 5 bases from V and 5 bases from J, with 12 bases between. The CDR3 has 13 amino acids. In DNA form, the CDR3 reads TGTGCCAGCAGTCCACGACAACGGGAGACCCAGTACTTC. Translating gives CASSPRQRETQYF.

The chain has TRBV9 and TRBJ2-7; D is unresolved. Germline V gene lookup returns CDR1 SGDLS and CDR2 YYNGEE. V lost 0 bases and J lost 4, with 11 bases in between. This CDR3 has 14 residues. CDR3 DNA: TGTGCCAGCAGCGTAGGCGCTGATCCGTACGAGCAGTACTTC. Translated, it gives CASSVGADPYEQYF. The whole variable domain, filled in from reference TRBV9 and TRBJ2-7, reads DSGVTQTPKHLITATGQRVTLRCSPRSGDLSVYWYQQSLDQGLQFLIQYYNGEERAKGNILERFSAQQFPDLHSELNLSSLELGDSALYFCASSVGADPYEQYFGPGTRLTVT.

This chain connects TRBV19 to TRBJ1-5; TRBD1 aligns across 7 bases. J was trimmed by 1 base and V by 6 bases; bases with no gene match: 6. Germline V CDR1 and CDR2: LNHDA, SQIVND (reference sequence). This CDR3 spans 15 amino acids. This CDR3 reads CASRTTGPSNQPQHF. As DNA, the CDR3 is TGTGCCAGTAGAACGACAGGGCCGAGCAATCAGCCCCAGCATTTT. Full variable domain (missing parts from reference TRBV19 and TRBJ1-5): DGGITQSPKYLFRKEGQNVTLSCEQNLNHDAMYWYRQDPGQGLRLIYYSQIVNDFQKGDIAEGYSVSREKKESFPLTVTSAQKNPTAFYLCASRTTGPSNQPQHFGDGTRLSIL.

This sequence joins TRBV5-6 and TRBJ1-2; tentatively, D is TRBD1 (5 bases). The length of the CDR3 is 13 residues. Germline V gene data show CDR1 as SGHDT and CDR2 as YYEEEE. Trimming left V 2 bases short and J 2 bases short, with 7 bases between. The CDR3 spells CASSFQGNYGYTF. The CDR3 nucleotides read TGTGCCAGCAGCTTCCAGGGAAACTATGGCTACACCTTC.

This clone has more than one count but fewer than ten. The V call is TRBV18, the J call TRBJ1-3; D might be TRBD1 (6 bases). Trimming stripped 0 bases from V and 0 bases from J, with 12 bases between. Germline V CDR1 and CDR2: KGHSH, LQKENI. This CDR3 has 17 amino acids. The CDR3 DNA follows: TGTGCCAGCTCACCACCAATAACAGGGTCCTCTGGAAACACCATATATTTT. It codes for CASSPPITGSSGNTIYF.

V and J are TRBV7-3 and TRBJ2-2, with D maybe TRBD2 (6 bases). Germline V gene sequence: CDR1 SGHTA, CDR2 FQGTGA. The CDR3 has 14 residues. The V end was cut by 8 bases, the J end by 4 bases, with 14 bases between. CDR3 DNA sequence: TGTGCCAGCCGCTCGGCGGGGAGCACCGGGGAGCTGTTTTTT. Translated, it gives CASRSAGSTGELFF.

J is TRBJ2-1 and V is TRBV5-1, with D possibly being TRBD1 (5 bases). The V gene lost 4 bases and the J gene lost 0 bases, with 11 bases spanning the gap. Germline V gene sequence: CDR1 SGHRS, CDR2 YFSETQ. This CDR3 contains 15 residues. The CDR3 bases are TGCGCCAGCAGCATCGGACATAGCTCCTACAATGAGCAGTTCTTC. Its protein product is CASSIGHSSYNEQFF.

The V and J genes are TRBV10-3 and TRBJ2-2; unclear D gene. V was pared by 10 bases and J by 1 base, with 4 bases between. The length of the CDR3 is 11 residues. CDR1 is ENHRY, CDR2 SYGVKD, per germline. In nucleotides, the CDR3 is TGTGCCACCCAGAACACCGGGGAGCTGTTTTTT. As protein: CATQNTGELFF.

This chain joins TRBV9 and TRBJ1-6, with a tentative D call TRBD1 (6 bases). CDR3 length: 14 amino acids. The V gene's germline CDR1 is SGDLS and CDR2 YYNGEE. Between the trimmed V and J ends, which lost 4 bases and 5 bases, there was a span of 10 bases. The CDR3 sequence: CASSPRGHNSPLHF. The CDR3 DNA is TGTGCCAGCAGCCCTCGGGGGCATAATTCACCCCTCCACTTT.

The chain couples TRBV4-2 to TRBJ1-3; 10 nucleotides match TRBD1. J lost 0 bases, V lost 1 base, and 9 bases had no gene match. The germline V gene has CDR1 LGHNA and CDR2 YNFKEQ. The CDR3 has 19 residues. CDR3 bases: TGTGCCAGCAGCCAAGTGGGGAGACAGGGGGCTTTCTCTGGAAACACCATATATTTT. Protein product: CASSQVGRQGAFSGNTIYF.

The V gene is TRBV10-3, the J gene TRBJ1-1; D call uncertain. The CDR3 is 13 residues long. V was clipped by 7 bases and J by 9 bases, with 18 bases between them. CDR1 and CDR2 (germline): ENHRY, SYGVKD. The chain's CDR3 is CAITPRAASQAFF. The DNA for the CDR3 is TGTGCCATCACCCCGAGGGCGGCCTCCCAAGCTTTCTTT.

The genes are TRBV19 and TRBJ2-7; 8 positions match TRBD1. In germline, CDR1 is LNHDA, CDR2 SQIVND (reference sequence). J lost 3 bases, V lost 4 bases, and 5 bases had no gene match. There are 14 residues in the CDR3. CDR3 bases: TGTGCCAGTAGTAGACAGGGGACGAACTACGAGCAGTACTTC. It specifies CASSRQGTNYEQYF.

This chain joins TRBV5-5 and TRBJ2-2; 7 positions agree with TRBD1. Germline V gene sequence: CDR1 SGHKS, CDR2 YYEKEE (reference sequence). The trim removed 3 bases at V and 1 base at J, leaving 3 bases unmatched. This CDR3 contains 15 residues. The CDR3 region has the DNA TGTGCCAGCAGCTGGGGACAGATGAACACCGGGGAGCTGTTTTTT. Encoded protein: CASSWGQMNTGELFF.

This sequence joins TRBV18 and TRBJ2-3; D uncertain. This CDR3 has 14 amino acids. The germline V gene encodes CDR1 KGHSH and CDR2 LQKENI. The V end lost 0 bases, the J end lost 2 bases, and 6 bases lay between the germline ends. In DNA, the CDR3 is TGTGCCAGCTCACCACCTAGTTACACAGATACGCAGTATTTT. Encoded protein: CASSPPSYTDTQYF.

The V and J genes are TRBV9 and TRBJ2-1; 13 bases agree with TRBD2. The CDR3 runs 16 residues. Looked up from germline, CDR1 is SGDLS and CDR2 is YYNGEE. V dropped 0 bases and J dropped 10; count of bases not matched to a gene: 7. Here the CDR3 reads CASSVGLAGGREEQFF. DNA for the CDR3: TGTGCCAGCAGCGTAGGACTAGCGGGGGGCCGAGAGGAGCAGTTCTTC.

About this clone itself: This same CDR3 is encoded by further DNA sequences in the sample. The chain combines TRBV7-3 with TRBJ2-1; D is uncertain. CDR1 and CDR2 from the germline V gene are SGHTA and FQGTGA. Trimming removed 2 bases from V and 4 bases from J, with 6 bases in between. CDR3 size: 13 residues. CDR3 in amino acids: CASSLGSYNEQFF. CDR3 nucleotides: TGTGCCAGCAGCTTAGGGTCGTACAATGAGCAGTTCTTC. Combining the CDR3 with reference TRBV7-3 and TRBJ2-1 gives the whole variable domain GAGVSQTPSNKVTEKGKYVELRCDPISGHTALYWYRQSLGQGPEFLIYFQGTGAADDSGLPNDRFFAVRPEGSVSTLKIQRTERGDSAVYLCASSLGSYNEQFFGPGTRLTVL.

This chain links TRBV4-3 with TRBJ2-2; 11 bases fit TRBD1. Germline V gene lookup returns CDR1 LGHNA and CDR2 YSLEER. This CDR3 contains 18 residues. With 1 base clipped from V and 4 bases from J, the junction kept 8 bases outside the gene matches. CDR3 amino acids: CASSQAIAGTGGTGELFF. The DNA of the CDR3 is TGCGCCAGCAGCCAAGCCATCGCCGGGACAGGGGGCACCGGGGAGCTGTTTTTT.

The chain links TRBV6-5 to TRBJ2-2; possibly TRBD1 or TRBD2 for D (6 bases each). CDR1 is MNHEY and CDR2 is SVGAGI in the germline V gene. V was cut by 6 bases and J by 3 bases, with 14 bases left in between. This CDR3 contains 15 residues. CDR3 DNA: TGTGCCAGCAGGGTAAGGGGGGACCACACCGGGGAGCTGTTTTTT. It specifies CASRVRGDHTGELFF.

This chain joins TRBV10-3 and TRBJ1-2; the D gene is possibly TRBD1 (6 bases). This CDR3 is 19 amino acids long. V lost 3 bases, J lost 5 bases, and 28 bases lay in between. Germline V gene lookup returns CDR1 ENHRY and CDR2 SYGVKD. The CDR3 is CAISERIGPTGGGEYGYTF. The DNA for the CDR3 is TGTGCCATCAGTGAAAGGATCGGACCGACAGGCGGGGGGGAATATGGCTACACCTTC.

The rearrangement links TRBV24-1 to TRBJ1-1; D not certain. The CDR3 is made up of 14 amino acids. Germline loops: CDR1 KGHDR, CDR2 SFDVKD. The V and J ends lost 5 bases and 1 base respectively, with 10 bases between them. The CDR3 loop reads CATSGTDRNTEAFF. The CDR3 region has the DNA TGTGCCACCAGTGGGACGGATCGGAACACTGAAGCTTTCTTT.

The genes are TRBV27 and TRBJ1-2; weak D call: TRBD1 (6 bases). CDR1 MNHEY and CDR2 SMNVEV come from the germline V gene (reference sequence). Trimming took off 5 bases at V and 7 bases at J, with 11 bases between the two ends. The CDR3 loop spans 12 amino acids. CDR3: CASSTRTAGYTF. CDR3 sequence (DNA): TGTGCCAGCAGTACGAGGACAGCTGGCTACACCTTC.

The chain employs TRBV7-2 and TRBJ1-4; TRBD1 aligns across 7 bases. V lost 1 base to trimming and J lost 7 bases; unmatched junction nucleotides: 3. This CDR3 has 14 amino acids. Per the germline V gene, CDR1 is SGHTA and CDR2 is FQGNSA. This CDR3 reads CASSLGQGVEKLFF. CDR3 nucleotides: TGTGCCAGCAGCTTAGGTCAGGGGGTTGAAAAACTGTTTTTT.

This chain connects TRBV30 to TRBJ2-1; 10 nucleotides agree with TRBD2. CDR3 length: 16 residues. Trimming cost V 5 bases and J 8 bases; bases outside gene matches: 15. Germline-derived CDR1 and CDR2 are GTSNPN and SVGIG (reference sequence). Here the CDR3 reads CAWGRTSGGVTHEQFF. The CDR3, as DNA: TGTGCCTGGGGACGCACGAGCGGGGGGGTCACGCATGAGCAGTTCTTC.